There are many counts of the clone carrying this T cell receptor (beta chain). Its antigen remains unidentified. The CDR3 loop spans 14 amino acids. Germline V lookup: CDR1 DFQATT, CDR2 SNEGSKA (reference sequence). V gave up 5 bases and J gave up 6 bases; unmatched junction bases: 10. For repertoire sequencing, the TCR beta CDR3 regions were amplified from RNA transcripts. HTBI primers served in a first-round RT-PCR, which a second-round multiplex PCR followed. TCRdb re-analysed the multiplex PCR reads in MiXCR, keeping a single row per CDR3 protein. This sample has 170,000 or so distinct CDR3 sequences, with 35% to 45% found just once. The data derive from a study of Graves' ophthalmopathy and Graves' hyperthyroidism. Study overall: Peripheral blood was obtained at first diagnosis, ahead of any treatment. Study findings and constraints: Ophthalmopathy and stable hyperthyroidism were discriminated by a 13-signature model, with around 88% sensitivity and around 81% specificity. Appearing in blood as well were most expanded thyroid clonotypes above 0.001 frequency.

The diagnostic workup employed clinical symptoms, serum thyroxine, TRAb, thyroid ultrasound and orbital computed tomography. The sequenced material came from peripheral blood. The chain combines TRBV20-1 with TRBJ1-2; 9 nucleotides agree with TRBD1. The TCR sequence derives from a man in his thirties or forties with Graves' ophthalmopathy. The CDR3 nucleotides are TGCAGTGCTTGGACAGGGGCGGGTTCTCATGGCTACACCTTC. This codes for CSAWTGAGSHGYTF.